This T cell receptor beta chain was documented in a study of beta chain features in type 1 diabetes. Study-wide background: Regarding age, gender and cell yields, patients proved similar to healthy donors. Study-wide findings and caveats: Since sequencing was performed on cDNA, cells with high TCR expression could be over-represented. HLA effects on TCRB rearrangement stayed unresolved here. Across all four CD4+ subsets, people with type 1 diabetes showed modestly shorter TCRB CDR3s.

Germline V lookup: CDR1 MNHNY, CDR2 SVGAGI (reference sequence). Trimming pared 8 bases from V and 5 bases from J, leaving 15 bases between. The CDR3 spans 13 residues. This clone was seen a handful of times. Its specificity is unknown. The entirety of the isolated RNA underwent reverse transcription, so expressed TCRB transcripts were sequenced. Generated by immunoSEQ multiplex PCR, the TCRdb table keeps only in-frame clones and is missing some. The sample comprises a few hundred thousand clones, about 10% of which are singletons, and over 0.45% rests with the top ten. On average, the one heparinised blood draw given by each donor was approximately 120 mL.

This sequence was found in a man aged 25 to 40 with type 1 diabetes. V gene TRBV6-6 combines with J gene TRBJ2-5, with D possibly being TRBD1 or TRBD2 (5 bases each). What was sequenced was central memory CD4+ T cells from blood. Written as DNA, the CDR3 is TGTGCCAGCGGTGTGGGGACGTGGGAGACCCAGTACTTC. Amino acids: CASGVGTWETQYF.